This TCR beta chain was captured by sequencing in a study of blood T cell repertoires in COVID-19. Repertoires were generated with immunoSEQ multiplex PCR, while TCRdb's copy carries only in-frame clones and drops some. Altogether 250,000 or so clones are present, roughly 85% being singletons, with the ten largest covering less than 8.5%. This CDR3 contains 15 residues. V was pared by 0 bases and J by 4 bases, with 12 bases between. The V gene's germline CDR1 is MNHEY and CDR2 SMNVEV (reference sequence). The V gene is TRBV27, the J gene TRBJ1-1; D is perhaps TRBD1 (6 bases). The sequence was obtained from a woman between 50 and 59 years old who had been exposed to COVID-19. Sequencing used PBMCs or T cells enriched from blood (not recorded which). The CDR3 region is CASSLSGGASTEAFF. The CDR3 DNA reads as TGTGCCAGCAGTTTATCTGGGGGGGCAAGCACTGAAGCTTTCTTT.